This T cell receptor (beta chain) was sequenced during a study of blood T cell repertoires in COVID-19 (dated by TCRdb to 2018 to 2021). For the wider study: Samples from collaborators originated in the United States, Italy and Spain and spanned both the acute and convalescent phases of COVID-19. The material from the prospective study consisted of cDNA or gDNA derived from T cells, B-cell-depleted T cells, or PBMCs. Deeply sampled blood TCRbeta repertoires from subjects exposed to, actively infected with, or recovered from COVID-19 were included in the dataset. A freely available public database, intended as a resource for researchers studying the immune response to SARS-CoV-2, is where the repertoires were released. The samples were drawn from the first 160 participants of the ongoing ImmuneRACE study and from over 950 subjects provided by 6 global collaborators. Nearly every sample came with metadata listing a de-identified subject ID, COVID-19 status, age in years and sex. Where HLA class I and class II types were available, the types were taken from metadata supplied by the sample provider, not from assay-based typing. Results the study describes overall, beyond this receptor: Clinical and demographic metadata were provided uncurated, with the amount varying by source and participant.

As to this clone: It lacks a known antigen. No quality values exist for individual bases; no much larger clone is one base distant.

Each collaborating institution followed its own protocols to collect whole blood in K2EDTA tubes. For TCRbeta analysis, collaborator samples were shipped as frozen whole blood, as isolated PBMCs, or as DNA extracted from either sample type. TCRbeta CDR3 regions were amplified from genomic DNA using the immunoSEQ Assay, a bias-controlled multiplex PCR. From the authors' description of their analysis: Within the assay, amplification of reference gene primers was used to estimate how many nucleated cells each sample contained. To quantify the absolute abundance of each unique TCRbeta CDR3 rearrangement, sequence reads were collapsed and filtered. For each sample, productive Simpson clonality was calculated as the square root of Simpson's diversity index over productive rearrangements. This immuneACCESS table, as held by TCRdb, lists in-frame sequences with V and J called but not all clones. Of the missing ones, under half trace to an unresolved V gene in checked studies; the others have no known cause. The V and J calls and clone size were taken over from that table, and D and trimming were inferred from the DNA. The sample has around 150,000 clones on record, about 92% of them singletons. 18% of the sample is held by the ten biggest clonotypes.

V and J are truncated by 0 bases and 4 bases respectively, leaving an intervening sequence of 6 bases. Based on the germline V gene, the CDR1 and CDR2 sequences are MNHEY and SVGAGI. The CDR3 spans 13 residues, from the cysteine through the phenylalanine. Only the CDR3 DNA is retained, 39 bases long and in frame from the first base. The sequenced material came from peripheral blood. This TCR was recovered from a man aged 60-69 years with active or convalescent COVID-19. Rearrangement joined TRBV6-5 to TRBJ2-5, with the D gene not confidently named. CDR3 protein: CASSYSWRETQYF. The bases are TGTGCCAGCAGTTACTCGTGGAGAGAGACCCAGTACTTC.